This TCR beta chain was captured by sequencing in a study of T cells in Graves' hyperthyroidism and ophthalmopathy. Study at large: The authors collected peripheral blood at initial diagnosis, before any treatment.

This clonotype was seen more than once but under ten times. The CDR3 extends over 16 amino acids. Germline CDR1 MNHNS, CDR2 SASEGT. The V gene lost 5 bases and the J gene lost 8 bases, with 19 bases spanning the gap. Patients counted as stable if ophthalmopathy did not develop within 18 months. From more than 8 ml of fresh peripheral blood, PBMCs were isolated. RNA transcripts gave rise to amplified TCR beta CDR3 regions. First-round RT-PCR targeting the TCR CDR3 was performed with the HTBI primer set. TCRdb used MiXCR to reprocess the multiplex PCR reads, holding one entry per CDR3 protein. Counted here are hundreds of thousands of distinct CDR3 sequences, about 16% occurring once; the ten biggest clones make up approximately 3.8%.

Sequenced: blood. J is TRBJ1-6 and V is TRBV6-1; tentative D call: TRBD1 (5 bases). The receptor's source is a woman aged 30 to 39 with Graves' hyperthyroidism. This CDR3 is CASSPSRRGRYSPLHF. The DNA for the CDR3 is TGTGCCAGCAGTCCCTCTCGGAGGGGAAGGTATTCACCCCTCCACTTT.